The 29 T cell receptor beta chains given below trace back to one sample, sequenced in a study of cytomegalovirus exposure and HLA in healthy donors. PCR amplification relied on 60 Vbeta primers (plus 13 Jbeta primers). Libraries were prepared by immunoSEQ multiplex PCR; TCRdb keeps only in-frame clonotypes and omits some of them. Of 150,000 or so clones listed, 60% to 80% are singletons. Source material: PBMCs. These receptors all come from a man aged 18 to 30 in good health and CMV-seropositive.

The V and J genes are TRBV7-9 and TRBJ2-1; TRBD2 matches 10 bases. V shed 5 bases and J 9 bases; nucleotides not matched to a gene: 22. This CDR3 region has 19 residues. The V gene's germline CDR1 is SEHNR and CDR2 FQNEAQ (reference sequence). For the CDR3, the DNA is TGTGCCAGCAGCCGTACAAAAACGTATCCTAGCGGGAGTAGTTCTGAGCAGTTCTTC. This encodes CASSRTKTYPSGSSSEQFF.

The rearrangement uses TRBV2 and TRBJ2-5; 7 nucleotides line up with TRBD1. Germline trimming cut 6 bases from V and 5 bases from J; bases unmatched to any gene: 9. This CDR3 comprises 14 residues. Germline CDR1 SNHLY, CDR2 FYNNEI. CDR3 sequence reads: CASRETGVGETQYF. The CDR3 nucleotides are TGTGCCAGCAGGGAAACAGGGGTGGGGGAGACCCAGTACTTC.

The rearrangement uses TRBV2 and TRBJ2-3; D might be TRBD2 (7 bases). V lost 2 bases and J 14 bases, leaving 32 bases between the germline ends. Germline-derived CDR1 and CDR2 are SNHLY and FYNNEI. The CDR3 length is 18 residues. CDR3 coding DNA: TGTGCCAGCAGTGAACGGGCGACGGGAGTATCATCAAGGGGGGGGAGGTATTTT. Its translation: CASSERATGVSSRGGRYF. Full variable domain (outside the CDR3, taken from reference TRBV2 and TRBJ2-3): EPEVTQTPSHQVTQMGQEVILRCVPISNHLYFYWYRQILGQKVEFLVSFYNNEISEKSEIFDDQFSVERPDGSNFTLKIRSTKLEDSAMYFCASSERATGVSSRGGRYFGPGTRLTVL.

Only one count was recorded for this clone. This chain links TRBV2 with TRBJ2-7; TRBD2 is a possible D gene (5 bases). V was trimmed by 8 bases and J by 2 bases, leaving 19 bases between them. There are 15 residues in the CDR3. The germline CDR1 and CDR2 sequences are SNHLY and FYNNEI. CDR3: CASLKYSPGTYEQYF. CDR3 bases: TGTGCCAGCTTGAAATACAGTCCGGGGACCTACGAGCAGTACTTC.

This chain uses TRBV7-9 with TRBJ2-5; no definite D call. Germline CDR1 SEHNR, CDR2 FQNEAQ (reference sequence). Trimming removed 0 bases at V and 0 bases at J, with 5 bases between. The CDR3 runs 14 residues. CDR3 coding DNA: TGTGCCAGCAGCTTAGCCGGGTACCAAGAGACCCAGTACTTC. Its protein product is CASSLAGYQETQYF.

This chain joins TRBV11-3 and TRBJ1-2; 9 bases align to TRBD1. The CDR3 length is 15 residues. Losses at the gene ends were 1 base for V and 6 bases for J; bases not matched to a gene: 6. Germline loops: CDR1 SGHNT, CDR2 YENEEA. CDR3 loop: CASSLVWTGVDGYTF. The DNA for the CDR3 is TGTGCCAGCAGCTTAGTTTGGACAGGGGTCGATGGCTACACCTTC.

The chain uses TRBV9 and TRBJ2-3, with D perhaps matching TRBD2 (5 bases). The CDR3 consists of 13 residues. V lost 0 bases and J lost 4, with 6 bases in between. The germline V gene has CDR1 SGDLS and CDR2 YYNGEE. Here the CDR3 DNA reads TGTGCCAGCAGCGTAGCGGGATCAGATACGCAGTATTTT. It translates to CASSVAGSDTQYF.

This clone was seen more than once but under ten times. The chain is built from TRBV30 and TRBJ2-7; possibly TRBD1 for D (6 bases). The ends were cut back, 3 bases at V and 4 bases at J, with 19 bases in the middle. The CDR3 extends over 15 amino acids. Germline assignment: CDR1 GTSNPN and CDR2 SVGIG (reference sequence). CDR3 loop: CAWSVFRRRGYEQYF. The CDR3 DNA sequence: TGTGCCTGGAGCGTCTTCCGTCGAAGGGGGTACGAGCAGTACTTC.

The chain recombines TRBV30 with TRBJ2-7; the match to TRBD2 covers 7 bases. The germline CDR1 and CDR2 sequences are GTSNPN and SVGIG (reference sequence). Germline trimming cut 0 bases from V and 6 bases from J; bases unmatched to any gene: 8. This CDR3 is built from 14 residues. This CDR3 reads CAWSVLGGFSEQYF. The CDR3 DNA follows: TGTGCCTGGAGTGTACTGGGGGGGTTTAGCGAGCAGTACTTC.

The chain couples TRBV4-1 to TRBJ1-3, with 7 bases lining up with TRBD1. The germline V gene encodes CDR1 MGHRA and CDR2 YSYEKL. V shed 4 bases, J shed 0 bases, and the junction held 3 bases outside the gene matches. This CDR3 spans 15 amino acids. The CDR3 loop reads CASSLRGTSGNTIYF. The DNA of the CDR3 is TGCGCCAGCAGCCTCAGGGGGACCTCTGGAAACACCATATATTTT.

Only one count was recorded for this clone. The chain links TRBV7-8 to TRBJ2-3; a weak D match, TRBD2 (5 bases). Trimming left V 6 bases short and J 0 bases short, with 16 bases between. Germline CDR1 and CDR2: SGHVS and FQNEAQ. This CDR3 is built from 16 residues. This chain's CDR3 is CASSVVARPSTDTQYF. For the CDR3, the DNA is TGTGCCAGCAGTGTCGTAGCGAGGCCAAGCACAGATACGCAGTATTTT.

The rearrangement uses TRBV11-2 and TRBJ2-5, with D possibly TRBD1 on 5 matching bases. Trimming took off 2 bases at V and 2 bases at J, with 9 bases between the two ends. CDR1 is SGHAT and CDR2 is FQNNGV in the germline V gene. CDR3 length: 14 amino acids. CDR3 residues: CASSLKGLQETQYF. The CDR3 nucleotides read TGTGCCAGCAGCTTAAAGGGGCTTCAAGAGACCCAGTACTTC. Looking up the rest from reference TRBV11-2 and TRBJ2-5 gives the full variable domain: EAGVAQSPRYKIIEKRQSVAFWCNPISGHATLYWYQQILGQGPKLLIQFQNNGVVDDSQLPKDRFSAERLKGVDSTLKIQPAKLEDSAVYLCASSLKGLQETQYFGPGTRLLVL.

The chain couples TRBV30 to TRBJ1-3, with unresolved D. The CDR3 is made up of 14 amino acids. V gave up 5 bases and J gave up 0 bases, with 11 bases separating them. CDR1 is GTSNPN and CDR2 is SVGIG in the germline V gene (reference sequence). As DNA, the CDR3 is TGTGCCTGGGCCGGGAGCTACTCTGGAAACACCATATATTTT. This encodes CAWAGSYSGNTIYF.

The chain recombines TRBV9 with TRBJ1-2; TRBD1 matches at 7 bases. V lost 4 bases to trimming and J lost 7 bases; unmatched junction nucleotides: 16. There are 16 residues in the CDR3. Germline V gene sequence: CDR1 SGDLS, CDR2 YYNGEE. CDR3 nucleotide sequence: TGTGCCAGCAGCCCAGGGCCCCTAACAGGGGAAGGTGGCTACACCTTC. It encodes CASSPGPLTGEGGYTF.

V and J are TRBV4-2 and TRBJ2-5, with D possibly being TRBD2 (6 bases). The CDR3 is made up of 14 amino acids. CDR1 and CDR2 from the germline V gene are LGHNA and YNFKEQ. V lost 5 bases and J 5 bases, leaving 15 bases between the germline ends. CDR3 protein: CASSNRDLGETQYF. The CDR3 DNA follows: TGTGCCAGCAGCAACCGGGACTTGGGGGAGACCCAGTACTTC.

This chain uses TRBV28 with TRBJ2-2; 7 bases align to TRBD1. Germline CDR1 and CDR2: MDHEN and SYDVKM. This CDR3 is 15 amino acids long. Trimming at V came to 2 bases and at J to 6 bases, leaving 6 bases not matched to a gene. The CDR3 nucleotides read TGTGCCAGCAGTTTAGGGGGACAGATGTCCGGGGAGCTGTTTTTT. It specifies CASSLGGQMSGELFF.

The rearrangement uses TRBV28 and TRBJ1-1; 8 positions match TRBD1. Germline V gene sequence: CDR1 MDHEN, CDR2 SYDVKM. The CDR3 runs to 14 residues. V shed 7 bases and J 0 bases; nucleotides not matched to a gene: 4. CDR3 sequence reads: CASTVGQVNTEAFF. DNA of the CDR3: TGTGCCAGCACCGTGGGACAGGTGAACACTGAAGCTTTCTTT.

V gene TRBV19 combines with J gene TRBJ1-4; perhaps TRBD1 as D (5 bases). The CDR3 consists of 14 residues. Looked up from germline, CDR1 is LNHDA and CDR2 is SQIVND (reference sequence). V shed 5 bases and J shed 7 bases, with 14 bases lying between them. CDR3 DNA sequence: TGTGCCAGTAGTTCCGGGAGGGGAGGTGAAAAACTGTTTTTT. Its translation is CASSSGRGGEKLFF.

The genes are TRBV28 and TRBJ1-2; 9 bases fit TRBD1. V shed 1 base, J shed 6 bases, and the junction held 0 bases outside the gene matches. Germline lookup yields CDR1 MDHEN and CDR2 SYDVKM. The CDR3 sequence is 13 residues long. DNA of the CDR3: TGTGCCAGCAGTTTATACAGGGGGCATGGCTACACCTTC. Encoded protein: CASSLYRGHGYTF.

The J gene is TRBJ1-5, the V gene TRBV29-1, with D uncertain. In germline, CDR1 is SQVTM, CDR2 ANQGSEA. Trimming removed 2 bases from V and 6 bases from J, with 11 bases in between. The CDR3 contains 13 residues. The CDR3 spells CSVETGSGQPQHF. In nucleotides, the CDR3 is TGCAGCGTTGAAACGGGGTCGGGTCAGCCCCAGCATTTT.

The CDR3 DNA reads as TGTGCCAGCAGTCCCCGACAGGGTACCTACGAGCAGTACTTC. Translating gives CASSPRQGTYEQYF. This chain links TRBV28 with TRBJ2-7; 7 nucleotides agree with TRBD1. With 5 bases clipped from V and 2 bases from J, the junction kept 6 bases outside the gene matches. CDR1 and CDR2 from the germline V gene are MDHEN and SYDVKM. CDR3 length equals 14 residues.

The chain combines TRBV5-1 with TRBJ1-1; D call uncertain. This CDR3 is built from 16 residues. Germline CDR1 and CDR2: SGHRS and YFSETQ. V lost 4 bases and J lost 0, with 16 bases in between. The CDR3 sequence: CASSPPSGVMNTEAFF. The CDR3 coding sequence is TGCGCCAGCAGCCCCCCCAGCGGGGTCATGAACACTGAAGCTTTCTTT.

This rearrangement joins TRBV21-1 to TRBJ1-2; whether TRBD1, the table's D call, matches the DNA was not checked. TRBV21-1 corresponds to a pseudogene. The CDR3 has 17 residues. The CDR3 bases are TGTGCCAGCAGCGCCTCTAACGGACAGCTAGCTAACTATGGCTACACCTTC. It specifies CASSASNGQLANYGYTF.

CDR3 residues: CASRKTSGQTSSYNEQFF. CDR3 DNA: TGCGCCAGCCGGAAGACTAGCGGCCAAACGTCCTCCTACAATGAGCAGTTCTTC. This rearrangement joins TRBV4-1 to TRBJ2-1; 9 bases are shared with TRBD2. The CDR3 runs to 18 residues. J lost 0 bases, V lost 8 bases, and 14 bases had no gene match. CDR1 is MGHRA and CDR2 is YSYEKL in the germline V gene.

This chain joins TRBV29-1 and TRBJ1-2; TRBD1 matches 7 bases. V dropped 4 bases and J dropped 8; count of bases not matched to a gene: 10. Germline V gene sequence: CDR1 SQVTM, CDR2 ANQGSEA. CDR3 length equals 13 residues. CDR3 in DNA: TGCAGCGTTGCGGGAAGGGGGCAGGAGGGCTACACCTTC. It specifies CSVAGRGQEGYTF. The full variable domain, its missing parts supplied by reference TRBV29-1 and TRBJ1-2, is SAVISQKPSRDICQRGTSLTIQCQVDSQVTMMFWYRQQPGQSLTLIATANQGSEATYESGFVIDKFPISRPNLTFSTLTVSNMSPEDSSIYLCSVAGRGQEGYTFGSGTRLTVV.

This chain connects TRBV30 to TRBJ2-1; 9 positions match TRBD2. Losses at the gene ends were 4 bases for V and 6 bases for J; bases not matched to a gene: 10. Germline values: CDR1 GTSNPN, CDR2 SVGIG (reference sequence). This CDR3 contains 15 residues. The CDR3 reads CAWTRTSVWVNEQFF. CDR3 nucleotides: TGTGCCTGGACGAGGACTAGCGTGTGGGTCAATGAGCAGTTCTTC.

The rearrangement uses TRBV10-3 and TRBJ2-1; D is unclear. The CDR3 is made up of 14 amino acids. V lost 5 bases, J lost 6 bases, and 14 bases lay in between. Germline V gene sequence: CDR1 ENHRY, CDR2 SYGVKD. The CDR3 bases are TGTGCCATCAGTTCGGGTCAGCAAAGCAATGAGCAGTTCTTC. The encoded protein is CAISSGQQSNEQFF.

This chain uses TRBV7-3 with TRBJ2-7; D is possibly TRBD2 (6 bases). Trimming cost V 1 base and J 5 bases, with 15 bases left between them. From germline, CDR1 is SGHTA and CDR2 FQGTGA. The CDR3 sequence is 15 residues long. The CDR3 DNA is TGTGCCAGCAGCTTAAGCGGGGTCCCCGCGGACGAGCAGTACTTC. This sequence encodes CASSLSGVPADEQYF.

This chain links TRBV6-1 with TRBJ2-1; maybe TRBD1 (5 bases). Trimming stripped 7 bases from V and 7 bases from J, with 14 bases between. This CDR3 has 13 residues. The germline V gene encodes CDR1 MNHNS and CDR2 SASEGT. The CDR3 loop is CASILGVGNEQFF. CDR3 nucleotide sequence: TGTGCCAGCATCTTAGGGGTTGGGAATGAGCAGTTCTTC.